This T cell receptor (beta chain) was observed in a study of molecular identifiers for immune sequencing clone quantification. In the study overall: Replicate experiments divided RNA from about 20,000 or 100,000 naive CD8 cells into five parts and sequenced four.

Trimming removed 3 bases from V and 4 bases from J, with 7 bases in between. The CDR3 consists of 12 residues. This clonotype has a count of ten or more. Each CDR3 protein gets one entry after TCRdb re-called the PCR reads with MiXCR. This table has roughly 630,000 distinct CDR3 sequences, about 25% appearing once. Libraries used about 20,000 to 1,100,000 sorted naive CD8 T cells and 10%, 30% or 50% RNA input. The sequencing input was naive CD8+ T cells from blood, with Jurkat cell RNA spiked in. Subset indicated: FACS-sorted CD8+CD4-CCR7+CD45RA+ naive T cells. The chain couples TRBV12-3 or TRBV12-4 to TRBJ2-7, with D possibly matching TRBD2 (5 bases). The sequence was collected from a human donor in good health. Some libraries in this study had Jurkat cell RNA spiked in. The CDR3 reads CASSFSGYEQYF. The CDR3 nucleotides are TGTGCCAGCAGTTTTTCGGGGTACGAGCAGTACTTC.